Listed here are 26 T cell receptor beta chains from one sample, sequenced in a study of T cell clones after liver transplantation (dated by TCRdb to 2018 to 2020). The time point label corresponds to: pre-transplant. Libraries were made using the immunoSEQ multiplex PCR assay. Drawn from immuneACCESS, this table holds only the in-frame rearrangements with V and J called that TCRdb kept. Clones are partly lost; checked studies trace under half to an unresolved V gene and leave the rest unexplained. In this sample the table shows more than 95,000 clones, 75% to 85% of which occur a single time. In total, the top ten clones hold 0.85% to 1% of the sample. The specimen was CD4+ T cells from blood, collected before liver transplant. The receptors stem from a human donor who received a liver transplant.

The CDR3 loop reads CASGDVLRPTDTQYF. The CDR3 region has the DNA TGCGCCAGTGGGGACGTACTACGCCCCACAGATACGCAGTATTTT. V gene TRBV4-1 combines with J gene TRBJ2-3, with D perhaps TRBD1 or TRBD2 (5 bases each). Trimming shortened V by 9 bases and J by 2 bases, and 18 bases separated the two germline ends. The CDR3 has 15 amino acids. Germline lookup yields CDR1 MGHRA and CDR2 YSYEKL.

This chain links TRBV7-8 with TRBJ1-6, with no clear D. The CDR3 is made up of 16 amino acids. Germline CDR1 is SGHVS and CDR2 is FQNEAQ. The V gene lost 1 base and the J gene lost 0 bases, with 7 bases spanning the gap. CDR3: CASSLDASSYNSPLHF. The CDR3 nucleotides are TGTGCCAGCAGCTTAGACGCCAGCTCCTATAATTCACCCCTCCACTTT.

V and J are TRBV7-2 and TRBJ1-2; TRBD1 aligns across 10 bases. Trimming at V came to 1 base and at J to 1 base, leaving 6 bases not matched to a gene. Germline V CDR1 and CDR2: SGHTA, FQGNSA. The CDR3 length is 17 residues. In DNA form, the CDR3 reads TGTGCCAGCAGCTTAGTAGCGACAGGGGGCTTTAACTATGGCTACACCTTC. Translating it yields CASSLVATGGFNYGYTF.

CDR3 sequence: CASSRGLAGGGEQFF. CDR3 in DNA: TGTGCCAGCAGCCGGGGACTAGCGGGAGGAGGTGAGCAGTTCTTC. The chain has TRBV7-7 and TRBJ2-1, with 15 nucleotides matching TRBD2. J gave up 9 bases and V 5 bases, and 5 bases lay outside the gene matches. CDR3 size: 15 residues. Germline-derived CDR1 and CDR2 are SSHAT and FNYEAQ (reference sequence).

The CDR3: CSAEGGNGYTF. In DNA form, the CDR3 reads TGCAGCGCGGAAGGAGGGAATGGCTACACCTTC. This chain uses TRBV29-1 with TRBJ1-2; D is ambiguous. The CDR3 spans 11 residues. Trimming removed 7 bases at V and 6 bases at J, with 12 bases between. Per the germline V gene, CDR1 is SQVTM and CDR2 is ANQGSEA.

V gene TRBV7-2 combines with J gene TRBJ2-3, with 9 bases lining up with TRBD2. There are 17 residues in the CDR3. The V and J ends lost 0 bases and 5 bases, in that order; junction bases with no gene match: 9. Germline lookup yields CDR1 SGHTA and CDR2 FQGNSA. CDR3 in amino acids: CASSLAAGGVSVDTQYF. CDR3 DNA: TGTGCCAGCAGCTTAGCTGCGGGGGGGGTGTCGGTAGATACGCAGTATTTT. Complete variable domain (other parts from reference TRBV7-2 and TRBJ2-3): GAGVSQSPSNKVTEKGKDVELRCDPISGHTALYWYRQSLGQGLEFLIYFQGNSAPDKSGLPSDRFSAERTGGSVSTLTIQRTQQEDSAVYLCASSLAAGGVSVDTQYFGPGTRLTVL.

This chain joins TRBV7-8 and TRBJ1-2; 8 bases line up with TRBD1. Germline CDR1 SGHVS, CDR2 FQNEAQ. The CDR3 sequence is 17 residues long. V was pared by 4 bases and J by 0 bases, with 10 bases of the junction left unmatched. DNA for the CDR3: TGTGCCAGCAGCTGGAGGGCAGGGGGCTCGACTAACTATGGCTACACCTTC. Translating it yields CASSWRAGGSTNYGYTF.

The V and J genes are TRBV6-1 and TRBJ2-1, with D perhaps given as TRBD1 or TRBD2 (5 bases each). With 8 bases removed from V and 8 bases from J, the gap between germline ends came to 19 bases. Germline V gives CDR1 MNHNS, CDR2 SASEGT. The CDR3 has 14 residues. CDR3 amino acids: CASQETAGRDEQFF. For the CDR3, the DNA is TGTGCCAGCCAAGAGACAGCCGGGCGGGATGAGCAGTTCTTC.

The V gene is TRBV29-1, the J gene TRBJ2-3; the D gene is possibly TRBD2 (6 bases). The CDR3 totals 13 residues. Germline V gene sequence: CDR1 SQVTM, CDR2 ANQGSEA. V dropped 6 bases and J dropped 0 bases, with 10 bases sitting between them. CDR3 in DNA: TGCAGCGTGGTCGGGAGAAGCACAGATACGCAGTATTTT. It encodes CSVVGRSTDTQYF.

This chain joins TRBV18 and TRBJ2-1, with D perhaps matching TRBD1 or TRBD2 (6 bases each). Trimming left V 2 bases short and J 8 bases short, with 16 bases between. Germline CDR1 and CDR2: KGHSH and LQKENI. The CDR3 runs to 15 residues. This chain's CDR3 is CASSPAGEVSDEQFF. In DNA, the CDR3 is TGTGCCAGCTCACCAGCAGGGGAGGTATCGGATGAGCAGTTCTTC.

The chain employs TRBV5-6 and TRBJ1-1; D gene ambiguous. Trimming left V 6 bases short and J 0 bases short, with 9 bases between. Germline CDR1 SGHDT, CDR2 YYEEEE. The CDR3 spans 13 residues. The CDR3 bases are TGTGCCAGCAACTCTCTCATGAACACTGAAGCTTTCTTT. It yields the protein CASNSLMNTEAFF. The full variable domain, in which reference TRBV5-6 and TRBJ1-1 provide the parts outside the CDR3, is DAGVTQSPTHLIKTRGQQVTLRCSPKSGHDTVSWYQQALGQGPQFIFQYYEEEERQRGNFPDRFSGHQFPNYSSELNVNALLLGDSALYLCASNSLMNTEAFFGQGTRLTVV.

The genes are TRBV6-1 and TRBJ2-3; D is unclear. Per the germline V gene, CDR1 is MNHNS and CDR2 is SASEGT. The length of the CDR3 is 14 residues. Trimming pared 5 bases from V and 4 bases from J, leaving 13 bases between. CDR3 bases: TGTGCCAGCAGTCCCCGACATGGCGCAGATACGCAGTATTTT. Translating it yields CASSPRHGADTQYF.

This chain uses TRBV27 with TRBJ2-1, with 13 bases lining up with TRBD2. V shed 5 bases and J 9 bases; nucleotides not matched to a gene: 13. Germline lookup yields CDR1 MNHEY and CDR2 SMNVEV (reference sequence). The CDR3 loop spans 17 amino acids. Here the CDR3 reads CASSRTSGRALRAEQFF. For the CDR3, the DNA is TGTGCCAGCAGTCGAACTAGCGGGAGGGCCCTCCGGGCTGAGCAGTTCTTC.

The rearrangement joins TRBV7-2 to TRBJ2-7; TRBD1 aligns across 8 bases. Germline-derived CDR1 and CDR2 are SGHTA and FQGNSA. V gave up 1 base and J gave up 3 bases; unmatched junction bases: 2. This CDR3 has 14 amino acids. The CDR3 region is CASSLGDRNYEQYF. The CDR3 region has the DNA TGTGCCAGCAGCTTAGGGGACAGGAACTACGAGCAGTACTTC.

The rearrangement links TRBV10-3 to TRBJ1-1; TRBD1 matches 8 bases. CDR3 length: 15 residues. Unmatched junction bases numbered 8, after V lost 4 bases and J lost 4 bases. The germline V gene encodes CDR1 ENHRY and CDR2 SYGVKD. The DNA for the CDR3 is TGTGCCATCAGTGCATTACAGGGGGTGGTCACTGAAGCTTTCTTT. Translation: CAISALQGVVTEAFF.

This chain joins TRBV6-1 and TRBJ2-3; no reliable D call. The CDR3 is 13 residues long. CDR1 MNHNS and CDR2 SASEGT come from the germline V gene. Trimming took 2 bases from V and 3 from J, leaving 6 bases between them. CDR3 region: CASSETYTDTQYF. The CDR3 coding sequence is TGTGCCAGCAGTGAAACGTATACAGATACGCAGTATTTT.

V gene TRBV4-2 combines with J gene TRBJ2-2; no reliable D call. Germline V gene data show CDR1 as LGHNA and CDR2 as YNFKEQ. Trimming left V 0 bases short and J 6 bases short, with 2 bases between. This CDR3 contains 12 residues. This chain's CDR3 is CASSQEPGELFF. The CDR3 region has the DNA TGTGCCAGCAGCCAAGAACCCGGGGAGCTGTTTTTT.

This chain joins TRBV19 and TRBJ2-5, with 8 bases matching TRBD1. Unmatched junction bases numbered 11, after V lost 5 bases and J lost 3 bases. The V gene's germline CDR1 is LNHDA and CDR2 SQIVND (reference sequence). This CDR3 comprises 16 residues. This CDR3 is CASSGRGRQGKETQYF. CDR3 nucleotides: TGTGCCAGTAGTGGTAGGGGGAGACAGGGGAAAGAGACCCAGTACTTC.

In its sample, this clone was seen once. V and J are TRBV9 and TRBJ2-3; the D gene is possibly TRBD1 (5 bases). CDR3 length equals 13 residues. Trimming removed 3 bases at V and 5 bases at J, with 10 bases between. The germline CDR1 and CDR2 sequences are SGDLS and YYNGEE. The CDR3 reads CASSALGVDTQYF. The CDR3 bases are TGTGCCAGCAGCGCCCTAGGGGTAGATACGCAGTATTTT.

The gene calls are TRBV6-1 and TRBJ2-3, with a tentative D call TRBD1 (6 bases). The CDR3 is 15 residues long. With 7 bases removed from V and 4 bases from J, the gap between germline ends came to 18 bases. Germline loops: CDR1 MNHNS, CDR2 SASEGT. The CDR3 spells CASTVTGIGADTQYF. The CDR3 bases are TGTGCCAGCACCGTGACAGGTATTGGGGCAGATACGCAGTATTTT.

The chain combines TRBV7-6 with TRBJ2-7; D ambiguous. Germline CDR1 reads SGHVS; CDR2 reads FNYEAQ. V was shortened by 11 bases and J by 3 bases, with 11 bases between the two germline ends. This CDR3 has 11 residues. CDR3 loop: CAVGLNYEQYF. The CDR3 nucleotides are TGTGCCGTGGGTCTAAACTACGAGCAGTACTTC.

V gene TRBV2 combines with J gene TRBJ2-2, with D maybe TRBD2 (5 bases). From germline, CDR1 is SNHLY and CDR2 FYNNEI. CDR3 length: 13 residues. The V end lost 6 bases, the J end lost 9 bases, and 14 bases lay between the germline ends. The DNA of the CDR3 is TGTGCCAGCAGCAGAGTACCGGGGAGGGAGCTGTTTTTT. Encoded protein: CASSRVPGRELFF.

This chain joins TRBV7-9 and TRBJ2-5, with 9 bases lining up with TRBD1. The CDR3 is 15 residues long. J gave up 5 bases and V 4 bases, and 8 bases lay outside the gene matches. Germline V gene sequence: CDR1 SEHNR, CDR2 FQNEAQ (reference sequence). The CDR3 sequence: CASSSPTGGVETQYF. The CDR3, as DNA: TGTGCCAGCAGCTCGCCGACAGGGGGAGTGGAGACCCAGTACTTC.

J is TRBJ1-1 and V is TRBV28; perhaps TRBD1 as D (5 bases). Deletions cut 6 bases from V and 1 base from J, with 18 bases between. Germline V CDR1 and CDR2: MDHEN, SYDVKM. The CDR3 sequence is 16 residues long. The DNA for the CDR3 is TGTGCCAGCAGCCACGGGACGGGACGGACGAACACTGAAGCTTTCTTT. Amino acids: CASSHGTGRTNTEAFF.

V and J are TRBV6-4 and TRBJ2-7; D may be TRBD1 or TRBD2 (5 bases each). Per the germline V gene, CDR1 is MRHNA and CDR2 is SNTAGT. Trimming cost V 1 base and J 5 bases, with 18 bases left between them. CDR3 size: 16 residues. Here the CDR3 reads CASSDWGPRSGNEQYF. For the CDR3, the DNA is TGTGCCAGCAGTGACTGGGGACCCAGGTCGGGCAACGAGCAGTACTTC.

The chain has TRBV6-5 and TRBJ1-3; D not resolved. The CDR3 runs 15 residues. Trimming took 5 bases from V and 1 from J, leaving 12 bases between them. From germline, CDR1 is MNHEY and CDR2 SVGAGI. The CDR3 spells CASSSTMESGNTIYF. The CDR3 DNA reads as TGTGCCAGCAGTAGCACTATGGAGTCTGGAAACACCATATATTTT.